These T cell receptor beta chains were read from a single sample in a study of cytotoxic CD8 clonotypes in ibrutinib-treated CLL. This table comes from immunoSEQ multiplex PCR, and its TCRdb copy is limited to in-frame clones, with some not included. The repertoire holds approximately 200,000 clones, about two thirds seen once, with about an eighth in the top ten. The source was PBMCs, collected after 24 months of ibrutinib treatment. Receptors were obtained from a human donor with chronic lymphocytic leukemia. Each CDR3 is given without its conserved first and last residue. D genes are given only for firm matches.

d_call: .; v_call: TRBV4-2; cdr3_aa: ASSQGVGIGHDQPQH
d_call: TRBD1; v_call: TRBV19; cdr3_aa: ASSAGGWSYGYT
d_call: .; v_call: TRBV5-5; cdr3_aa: ASSFEWGSSYEQY
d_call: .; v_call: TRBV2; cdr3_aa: ASRVLNPTPITDTQY
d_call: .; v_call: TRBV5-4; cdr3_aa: ASSLDTDTQY
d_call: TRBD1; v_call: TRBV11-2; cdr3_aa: ASSLDRAQPQH
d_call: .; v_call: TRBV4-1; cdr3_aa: ASSQTGITRGTEAF
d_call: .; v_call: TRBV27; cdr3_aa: ASSLGSLYEQY
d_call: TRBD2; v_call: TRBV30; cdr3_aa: AWSELSGRAQETQY
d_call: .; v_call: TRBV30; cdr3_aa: AWSPGRETQY
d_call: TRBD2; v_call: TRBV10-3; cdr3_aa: AISVVGGRVQETQY
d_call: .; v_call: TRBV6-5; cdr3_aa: ASSYRRGYQAF
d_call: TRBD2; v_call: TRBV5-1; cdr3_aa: ASGGLAGQETQY
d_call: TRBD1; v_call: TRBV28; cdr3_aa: ASRDRVAAF
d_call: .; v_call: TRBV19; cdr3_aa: ASSITTGAGETQY
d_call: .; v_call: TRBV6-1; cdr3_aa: ASSEFDQPQH
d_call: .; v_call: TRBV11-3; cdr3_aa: ASSGERSSGELF
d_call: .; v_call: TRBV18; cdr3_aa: ASSHKTGYFTDTQY
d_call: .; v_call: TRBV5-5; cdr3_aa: ASSSRTSTDTQY
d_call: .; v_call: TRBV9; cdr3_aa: ASSVDVGDEQY